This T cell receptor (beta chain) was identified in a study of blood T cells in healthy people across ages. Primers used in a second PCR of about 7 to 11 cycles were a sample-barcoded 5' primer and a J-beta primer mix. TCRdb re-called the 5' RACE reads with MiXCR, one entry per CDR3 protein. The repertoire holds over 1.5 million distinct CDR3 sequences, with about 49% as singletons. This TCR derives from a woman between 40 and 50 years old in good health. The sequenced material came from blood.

In DNA, the CDR3 is TGCAGTGCTAGAGAGTGGCTAGCGGGGGGCCACAATGAGCAGTTCTTC. It translates to CSAREWLAGGHNEQFF. The rearrangement links TRBV20-1 to TRBJ2-1; the match to TRBD2 covers 11 bases. This CDR3 region has 16 residues. Germline CDR1 and CDR2: DFQATT and SNEGSKA (reference sequence). V shed 0 bases, J shed 5 bases, and the junction held 6 bases outside the gene matches.